The rows below give T cell receptor beta chains drawn from one sample of a study of shared clonotypes between healthy human individuals. Using immunoSEQ multiplex PCR, the repertoire was profiled, and TCRdb retains in-frame clones only, with some absent. The table records hundreds of thousands of clones, approximately 95% of them present only once. The sequenced sample consisted of naive CD8+ T cells sorted from blood. These receptors all come from a woman younger than 45 in good health. CDR3s include the opening cysteine and the closing phenylalanine or tryptophan.

length	V	CDR3
15	TRBV11-1	CASSDGLAGGNEQFF
14	TRBV28	CASSLSGQKYEQYF
15	TRBV7-2	CASSRGASGYNEQFF
13	TRBV27	CASSSGINYGYTF
15	TRBV13	CASSLEGDSYNEQFF
12	TRBV7-9	CASSLLAGEQYF
15	TRBV19	CASSTTELSGNTIYF
14	TRBV2	CASSDNYLLETQYF
15	TRBV19	CASRPGTSGTYEQYF
14	TRBV27	CASSLSRGVYEQYF
14	TRBV30	CAWSPRSSNQPQHF
14	TRBV7-9	CASSPAGGPYEQYF
16	TRBV5-6	CASSLIGEYGSYEQYF
18	TRBV5-1	CASTPRTRDRGHTGELFF
15	TRBV18	CASSPLGEEAYGYTF
14	TRBV7-9	CASSFISGNTEAFF
16	TRBV7-9	CASSSWEGLAKNIQYF
15	TRBV6-5	CASSVQGEGGTEAFF
13	TRBV19	CASTLAGVSEQFF
11	TRBV9	CASSGQFGYTF
12	TRBV27	CASTGGNTEAFF
13	TRBV13	CASSFTASNEQFF
15	TRBV28	CASSLFRGAHTEAFF
12	TRBV11-2	CASSYQYYGYTF
13	TRBV13	CASSQTSSYEQYF
14	TRBV27	CASSPPQFPDTQYF
14	TRBV9	CASSPGRATYEQYF
13	TRBV19	CASKVVGGTEAFF
13	TRBV19	CASKWTGNTEAFF
16	TRBV27	CASSLSGSGYQETQYF
13	TRBV27	CAVRTGGPNEQFF
16	TRBV4-1	CASSPATGVAYNEQFF
14	TRBV28	CASSTPGGVTEAFF
18	TRBV28	CASSLSIPLGLKEYEQYF
13	TRBV9	CASSVSRTYGYTF
14	TRBV30	CAWSGYGTNNEQFF
16	TRBV15	CATSRDQRGSNQPQHF
17	TRBV5-1	CASSHTTGGAGKNGYTF
15	TRBV7-2	CASSTGRVGTHEQYF
15	TRBV5-1	CASSLFSSGNYEQYF
17	TRBV5-1	CASSSVETGTAPNEQYF
15	TRBV28	CASTKGGSKYEKLFF
15	TRBV5-6	CASSSDLGAYNEQFF
15	TRBV11-2	CASSSGAGLAGEQYF
16	TRBV27	CASSMGTGFSNQPQHF
14	TRBV13	CASSWGQGAYEQYF
15	TRBV19	CASSNFRGGNQPQHF
15	TRBV6-5	CASSQLAGADYEQYF
14	TRBV30	CAWNPGSGANVLTF
16	TRBV28	CASSLLTGYSNQPQHF
14	TRBV30	CAWSAGQGNQPQHF
15	TRBV27	CASSLGPSSGYGYTF
13	TRBV6-5	CASSYPGGYEQYF
13	TRBV29-1	CSATPGGTGELFF
15	TRBV28	CASSLAGGFRETQYF
13	TRBV28	CASSKTPNTEAFF
14	TRBV7-2	CASSSRESYNEQFF
13	TRBV25-1	CASSEYAHEPQHF
15	TRBV28	CASTPTHRGSYEQYF
12	TRBV7-9	CASSLPGIEAFF